The clone carrying this T cell receptor (beta chain) was counted between two and nine times. Its antigen remains unidentified. A second PCR, run for about 7 to 11 cycles, used a sample-barcoded 5' primer plus a J-beta primer mix. Every cDNA molecule bore a tag from a template-switch adaptor containing 12 random nucleotides. TCRdb processed the 5' RACE reads anew with MiXCR; each CDR3 protein has one entry. This table holds roughly 1,500,000 distinct CDR3 sequences, about 43% found once. Trimming pared 6 bases from V and 4 bases from J, leaving 18 bases between. The CDR3 contains 15 residues. This sample is part of a study of blood T cells in healthy people across ages. Study-wide findings and caveats: PBMCs left unsorted prevented a conclusive naive versus antigen-experienced comparison.

The genes are TRBV12-3 or TRBV12-4 and TRBJ1-2, with D uncertain. Sequencing was done on a sample of blood. The sequence was obtained from a woman aged 18-29 years in good health. CDR3 loop: CASSPSGQIGYGYTF. In nucleotides, the CDR3 is TGTGCCAGCAGCCCTAGCGGGCAGATTGGCTATGGCTACACCTTC.